This entry features one T cell receptor (beta chain) sequence. Its antigen remains unknown. The entry originates in a study of cytomegalovirus exposure and HLA in healthy donors. General study results and limits: The sole available immune exposure information was CMV serostatus. A later analysis associated 15,000 or so TCR beta sequences with HLA alleles at a 0.05 false discovery rate. In a later analysis, across HLA loci, associated TCR counts were highest for DRB1, lowest for HLA-C. The study flagged around 150 TCR beta chains as cytomegalovirus-associated.

Trimming left V 3 bases short and J 0 bases short, with 15 bases between. The V gene's germline CDR1 is SGHDT and CDR2 YYEEEE. This CDR3 region has 16 residues. The PCR made use of 60 Vbeta and 13 Jbeta primers. Clones were sequenced by immunoSEQ multiplex PCR, and TCRdb holds only the in-frame ones, with some missing. This sample's clone table lists roughly 120,000 clones. The chain recombines TRBV5-6 with TRBJ1-1, with D possibly being TRBD1 (5 bases). Sequencing was done on a sample of PBMCs. This sequence originates from a man younger than 45 in good health and CMV-seronegative. This chain's CDR3 is CASSYGGEGMNTEAFF. The CDR3 region has the DNA TGTGCCAGCAGCTATGGGGGGGAGGGGATGAACACTGAAGCTTTCTTT.